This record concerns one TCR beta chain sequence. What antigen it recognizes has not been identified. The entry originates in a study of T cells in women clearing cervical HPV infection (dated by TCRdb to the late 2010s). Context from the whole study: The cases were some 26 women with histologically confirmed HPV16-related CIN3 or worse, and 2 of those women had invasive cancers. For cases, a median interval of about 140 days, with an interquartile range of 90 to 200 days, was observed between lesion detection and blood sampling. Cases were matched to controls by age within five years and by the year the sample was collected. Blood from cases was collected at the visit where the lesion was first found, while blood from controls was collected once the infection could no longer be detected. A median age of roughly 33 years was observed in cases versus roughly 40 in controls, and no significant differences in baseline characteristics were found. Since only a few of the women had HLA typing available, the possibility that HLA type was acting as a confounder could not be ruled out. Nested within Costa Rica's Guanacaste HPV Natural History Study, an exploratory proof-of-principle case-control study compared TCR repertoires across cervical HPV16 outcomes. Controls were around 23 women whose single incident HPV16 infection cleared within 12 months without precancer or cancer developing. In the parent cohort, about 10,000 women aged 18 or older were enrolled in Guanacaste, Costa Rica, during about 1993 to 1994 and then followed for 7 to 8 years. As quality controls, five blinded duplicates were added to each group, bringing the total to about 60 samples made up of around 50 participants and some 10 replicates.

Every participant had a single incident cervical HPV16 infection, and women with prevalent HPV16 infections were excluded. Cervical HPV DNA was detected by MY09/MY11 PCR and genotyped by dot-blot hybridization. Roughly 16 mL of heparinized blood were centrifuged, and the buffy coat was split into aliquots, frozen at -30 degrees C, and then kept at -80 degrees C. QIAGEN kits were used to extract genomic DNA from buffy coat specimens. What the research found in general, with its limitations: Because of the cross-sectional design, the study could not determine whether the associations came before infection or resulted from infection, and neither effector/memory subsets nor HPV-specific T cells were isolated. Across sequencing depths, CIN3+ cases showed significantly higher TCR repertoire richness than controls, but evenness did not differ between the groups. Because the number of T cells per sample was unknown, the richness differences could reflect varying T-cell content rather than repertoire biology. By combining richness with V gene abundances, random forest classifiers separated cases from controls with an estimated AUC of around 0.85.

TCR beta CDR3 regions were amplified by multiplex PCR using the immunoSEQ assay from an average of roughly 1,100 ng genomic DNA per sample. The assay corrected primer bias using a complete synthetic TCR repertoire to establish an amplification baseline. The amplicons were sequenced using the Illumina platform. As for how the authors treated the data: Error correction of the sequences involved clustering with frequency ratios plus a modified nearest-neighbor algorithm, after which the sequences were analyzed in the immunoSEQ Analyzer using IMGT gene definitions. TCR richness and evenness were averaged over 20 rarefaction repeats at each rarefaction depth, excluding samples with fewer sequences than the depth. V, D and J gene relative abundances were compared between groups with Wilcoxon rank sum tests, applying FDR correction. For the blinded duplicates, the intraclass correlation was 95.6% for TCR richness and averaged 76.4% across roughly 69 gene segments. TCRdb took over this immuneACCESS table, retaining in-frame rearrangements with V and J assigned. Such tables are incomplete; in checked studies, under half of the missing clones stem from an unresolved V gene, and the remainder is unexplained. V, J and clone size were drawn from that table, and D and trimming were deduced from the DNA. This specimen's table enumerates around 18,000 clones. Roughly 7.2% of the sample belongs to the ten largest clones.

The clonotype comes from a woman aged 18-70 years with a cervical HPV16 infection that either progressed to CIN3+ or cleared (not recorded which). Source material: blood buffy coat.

The sequenced part of the CDR3 DNA is TGTGCCAGCAGCGCCAATCCTCAGCGGGGAGCCTACGAG. Protein translation: CASSANPQRGAYE. The entire CDR3 sequence reads CASSANPQRGAYEQYF. Rearrangement joined TRBV9 to TRBJ2-7; 7 junctional bases match TRBD2. The read falls 3 residues short of the CDR3 end, and the missing part is taken from the germline J gene. Clipping removes 3 bases from V and 2 bases from J, with 11 as the unmatched junction base count. CDR1 and CDR2, looked up from the germline V gene, are SGDLS and YYNGEE. Including the terminal cysteine and phenylalanine, the CDR3 comprises 16 residues. The DNA covers only part of the CDR3, 39 bases in frame from base 1.